This TCR beta chain is drawn from a study of blood T cell repertoires in COVID-19. Study overall: Acute-phase and convalescent COVID-19 samples originated in the United States, Italy and Spain. Sources were T cells, B-cell-depleted T cells, or PBMCs; the material itself was cDNA or gDNA.

As processed by the authors: Nucleated cell number was recorded as an estimate derived from reference gene primer amplification. Measured with immunoSEQ multiplex PCR; TCRdb has only the in-frame clones, and not every one. From that table come the V and J calls and clone size; the DNA was used to work out D and trimming. This sample has hundreds of thousands of clones, with about nine tenths found just once. Germline CDR1 and CDR2: DFQATT and SNEGSKA (reference sequence). This CDR3 contains 11 residues. Participants were placed into cohorts based on the clinical history they reported. The sequence was collected from a woman aged 40 to 49 with acute COVID-19. This chain connects TRBV20-1 to TRBJ1-1; D possibly corresponds to TRBD1 (6 bases). The sequenced sample was PBMCs or T cells enriched from blood (not recorded which). CDR3 in DNA: TGCAGGGGGGAGGGGGGCACTGAAGCTTTCTTT. Protein: CRGEGGTEAFF.